These T cell receptor beta chains were read from a single sample in a study of CD8+ T cells in alopecia areata. The data were produced by immunoSEQ multiplex PCR, yet TCRdb's version contains in-frame clones alone and is incomplete. In the table there are under 300,000 clones, less than 80% of which are singletons. Sequences were derived from CD4+ T cells sorted from blood, sampled at week 0. The receptors originated from a human donor with alopecia areata. Each CDR3 is given with its conserved first and last residue. Only part of the rows carry a size: once, few, many, or a class if the clone is expanded.

>-|TRBJ2-5|TRBV4-1
CASSQTLASGGPETQYF
>-|TRBJ1-1|TRBV4-1
CASSQAGYNEAFF
>-|TRBJ2-5|TRBV29-1
CSVDSDRERETQYF
>-|TRBJ1-2|TRBV30
CAWSVGQGRVGYTF
>-|TRBJ2-5|TRBV18
CASSPERGETQYF
>-|TRBJ1-2|TRBV18
CASSPWTGGFGYTF
>-|TRBJ2-3|TRBV5-6
CASSFEGFDTQYF
>-|TRBJ1-6|TRBV5-1
CASSPQRDNSPLHF
>-|TRBJ2-5|TRBV29-1
CSVEEGRGYQETQYF
>once|TRBJ1-2|TRBV6-5
CASISGLGGYTF
>-|TRBJ2-7|TRBV11-2
CASSLVPRGLLGREQYF
>-|TRBJ2-7|TRBV30
CAWRSEYYEQYF